The 21 T cell receptor beta chains in this list originate from one sample, sequenced in a study of T cell responses to AZD1222 COVID-19 vaccine. Profiling relied on immunoSEQ multiplex PCR, and the TCRdb table lists in-frame clones only, not all of them. In the table there are 140,000 or so clones, about 92% of which are singletons. Material: peripheral blood, obtained after recovery from COVID-19. These receptors came from an adult who had recovered from COVID-19.

This sequence joins TRBV5-4 and TRBJ2-1, with D unresolved. Deletions cut 0 bases from V and 6 bases from J, with 4 bases between. The germline CDR1 and CDR2 sequences are SGHNT and YYREEE (reference sequence). The CDR3 consists of 12 residues. The CDR3 reads CASSLVSNEQFF. The CDR3 coding sequence is TGTGCCAGCAGCTTGGTAAGCAATGAGCAGTTCTTC. Supplemented by reference TRBV5-4 and TRBJ2-1, the full variable domain reads ETGVTQSPTHLIKTRGQQVTLRCSSQSGHNTVSWYQQALGQGPQFIFQYYREEENGRGNFPPRFSGLQFPNYSSELNVNALELDDSALYLCASSLVSNEQFFGPGTRLTVL.

CDR3 sequence reads: CASSRGVGAGPLDTQYF. The CDR3 DNA follows: TGTGCCAGCAGCAGAGGCGTTGGGGCAGGCCCCCTGGATACGCAGTATTTT. This chain joins TRBV28 and TRBJ2-3; a weak D match, TRBD1 (5 bases). The CDR3 is 17 residues long. Trimming took off 6 bases at V and 6 bases at J, with 25 bases between the two ends. Germline-derived CDR1 and CDR2 are MDHEN and SYDVKM.

This sequence joins TRBV6-1 and TRBJ1-6; D is possibly TRBD1 (6 bases). The germline CDR1 and CDR2 sequences are MNHNS and SASEGT. Trimming took 0 bases from V and 8 from J, leaving 8 bases between them. CDR3 length equals 14 residues. CDR3 amino acids: CASSEAYRDSPLHF. The CDR3 DNA reads TGTGCCAGCAGTGAAGCGTACAGGGATTCACCCCTCCACTTT.

This rearrangement joins TRBV9 to TRBJ2-7, with a tentative D call TRBD2 (5 bases). The V end was cut by 0 bases, the J end by 7 bases, with 11 bases between. Germline loops: CDR1 SGDLS, CDR2 YYNGEE. The CDR3 covers 13 residues. This CDR3 is CASSVDFPGEQYF. The DNA of the CDR3 is TGTGCCAGCAGCGTAGACTTTCCGGGAGAGCAGTACTTC.

This sequence joins TRBV9 and TRBJ2-1; no definite D call. This CDR3 region has 13 residues. Germline V gene data show CDR1 as SGDLS and CDR2 as YYNGEE. The ends were cut back, 7 bases at V and 10 bases at J, with 18 bases in the middle. The CDR3 DNA sequence: TGTGCCAGCTCGAAAGCCCCAGATCGAGAGCAGTTCTTC. This sequence encodes CASSKAPDREQFF. The full variable domain, in which reference TRBV9 and TRBJ2-1 provide the parts outside the CDR3, is DSGVTQTPKHLITATGQRVTLRCSPRSGDLSVYWYQQSLDQGLQFLIQYYNGEERAKGNILERFSAQQFPDLHSELNLSSLELGDSALYFCASSKAPDREQFFGPGTRLTVL.

The rearrangement links TRBV7-2 to TRBJ2-1; either TRBD1 or TRBD2 may fit D (5 bases each). Trimming took off 2 bases at V and 7 bases at J, with 18 bases between the two ends. CDR3 length: 16 residues. CDR1 is SGHTA, CDR2 FQGNSA, per germline. Here the CDR3 reads CASSLWGSIAGNEQFF. As DNA, the CDR3 is TGTGCCAGCAGCTTATGGGGGAGTATTGCTGGTAATGAGCAGTTCTTC.

The table lists this clone with a count of one. The rearrangement links TRBV6-5 to TRBJ2-7, with D possibly matching TRBD1 (6 bases). The V gene lost 11 bases and the J gene lost 2 bases, with 16 bases spanning the gap. The CDR3 contains 13 residues. CDR1 MNHEY and CDR2 SVGAGI come from the germline V gene. The CDR3 region has the DNA TGTGCCTGCCGATACAGGGAACCCTACGAGCAGTACTTC. Its protein is CACRYREPYEQYF.

The CDR3 bases are TGTGCCAGCAGTTTCGGAGGGTCCTACGAGCAGTACTTC. Translated, it gives CASSFGGSYEQYF. The rearrangement joins TRBV12-3 or TRBV12-4 to TRBJ2-7; a possible D gene is TRBD2 (6 bases). This CDR3 contains 13 residues. V was pared by 3 bases and J by 1 base, with 7 bases between.

The V and J genes are TRBV4-1 and TRBJ1-2; TRBD1 might be the D (6 bases). The CDR3 contains 14 residues. Germline V gene lookup returns CDR1 MGHRA and CDR2 YSYEKL. Trimming removed 3 bases at V and 4 bases at J, with 12 bases between. CDR3 loop: CASSQEGHLYGYTF. The CDR3 DNA reads TGCGCCAGCAGCCAGGAGGGACACCTCTATGGCTACACCTTC.

V is TRBV5-1 and J is TRBJ1-1; 8 bases align to TRBD1. The J segment lost 0 bases and the V segment lost 4 bases, leaving 5 bases of the junction unmatched. Germline V gene lookup returns CDR1 SGHRS and CDR2 YFSETQ. The CDR3 is made up of 15 amino acids. CDR3 in amino acids: CASSRRTGMNTEAFF. CDR3 coding DNA: TGCGCCAGCAGCAGAAGGACAGGGATGAACACTGAAGCTTTCTTT.

The CDR3 nucleotides read TGTGCCAGCAGCCATGGAGGTCTCGCCTACGAGCAGTACTTC. It codes for CASSHGGLAYEQYF. The genes are TRBV28 and TRBJ2-7; a possible D gene is TRBD2 (5 bases). Deletions cut 6 bases from V and 2 bases from J, with 14 bases between. Germline CDR1 reads MDHEN; CDR2 reads SYDVKM. This CDR3 spans 14 amino acids.

V gene TRBV2 combines with J gene TRBJ2-7; weak D call: TRBD2 (6 bases). This CDR3 has 13 residues. The V gene lost 6 bases and the J gene lost 3 bases, with 12 bases spanning the gap. From germline, CDR1 is SNHLY and CDR2 FYNNEI. The CDR3 nucleotides are TGTGCCAGCAGGATCCGGGACTTCTACGAGCAGTACTTC. Encoded protein: CASRIRDFYEQYF.

For the CDR3, the DNA is TGTGCCAGCAGCTTGTCTGGACAGCCCCATCAGCCCCAGCATTTT. Its protein product is CASSLSGQPHQPQHF. The gene calls are TRBV5-6 and TRBJ1-5, with D maybe TRBD1 (6 bases). The germline V gene has CDR1 SGHDT and CDR2 YYEEEE. The CDR3 is 15 amino acids. V lost 1 base and J lost 5, with 13 bases in between.

CDR3 nucleotide sequence: TGTGCCAGCAGCCGAATGGGAGGCTACACCTTC. Translating it yields CASSRMGGYTF. The J gene is TRBJ1-2, the V gene TRBV28, with D uncertain. This CDR3 contains 11 residues. CDR1 MDHEN and CDR2 SYDVKM come from the germline V gene. Trimming removed 6 bases from V and 8 bases from J, with 10 bases in between.

The chain carries TRBV4-1 and TRBJ1-3; 7 positions match TRBD1. The germline V gene encodes CDR1 MGHRA and CDR2 YSYEKL. V dropped 0 bases and J dropped 1; count of bases not matched to a gene: 9. The CDR3 has 18 residues. CDR3 region: CASSQDLRTGASGNTIYF. CDR3 coding DNA: TGCGCCAGCAGCCAAGATTTAAGGACAGGCGCTTCTGGAAACACCATATATTTT.

The chain employs TRBV5-1 and TRBJ1-2, with D possibly being TRBD1 (6 bases). This CDR3 contains 14 residues. Trimming pared 0 bases from V and 1 base from J, leaving 7 bases between. From germline, CDR1 is SGHRS and CDR2 YFSETQ. The CDR3: CASSLGTDNYGYTF. The CDR3 bases are TGCGCCAGCAGCTTGGGGACAGATAACTATGGCTACACCTTC. The full variable domain, its missing parts supplied by reference TRBV5-1 and TRBJ1-2, is KAGVTQTPRYLIKTRGQQVTLSCSPISGHRSVSWYQQTPGQGLQFLFEYFSETQRNKGNFPGRFSGRQFSNSRSEMNVSTLELGDSALYLCASSLGTDNYGYTFGSGTRLTVV.

The CDR3 protein is CASSSPPAGGRNEQFF. DNA of the CDR3: TGTGCCAGCAGCTCGCCGCCAGCGGGAGGGCGGAATGAGCAGTTCTTC. The chain links TRBV4-2 to TRBJ2-1; TRBD2 matches at 10 bases. V dropped 5 bases and J dropped 7; count of bases not matched to a gene: 11. The CDR3 has 16 amino acids. Per germline, CDR1 LGHNA and CDR2 YNFKEQ.

V and J are TRBV27 and TRBJ1-4, with no clear D. The ends were cut back, 5 bases at V and 8 bases at J, with 12 bases in the middle. The CDR3 has 13 residues. Per germline, CDR1 MNHEY and CDR2 SMNVEV (reference sequence). The CDR3 sequence is CASSAVPGEKLFF. The DNA for the CDR3 is TGTGCCAGCAGTGCAGTCCCGGGCGAAAAACTGTTTTTT.

This chain connects TRBV7-8 to TRBJ2-2; 7 nucleotides agree with TRBD1. The CDR3 extends over 17 amino acids. V shed 1 base and J 3 bases; nucleotides not matched to a gene: 8. Looked up from germline, CDR1 is SGHVS and CDR2 is FQNEAQ. Here the CDR3 DNA reads TGTGCCAGCAGCTTAGTACAGGGGCGAGGGTACACCGGGGAGCTGTTTTTT. It encodes CASSLVQGRGYTGELFF.

J is TRBJ1-1 and V is TRBV6-2 or TRBV6-3; D perhaps matches TRBD1 (6 bases). From germline, CDR1 is MNHEY and CDR2 SVGEGT. This CDR3 is built from 14 residues. The V gene lost 3 bases and the J gene lost 8 bases, with 16 bases spanning the gap. CDR3 DNA: TGTGCCAGCAGTTATTTTCTAACAGGGAAAGAAGCTTTCTTT. Translation: CASSYFLTGKEAFF.

The V call is TRBV7-6, the J call TRBJ1-1; possible D gene TRBD1, 5 bases. CDR1 and CDR2 from the germline V gene are SGHVS and FNYEAQ. V lost 3 bases and J lost 1, with 12 bases in between. The CDR3 is 15 amino acids. The CDR3 coding sequence is TGTGCCAGCAGCTTTGAGCAGGGTCCGAACACTGAAGCTTTCTTT. Its protein is CASSFEQGPNTEAFF.